Shown below are 17 T cell receptor beta chains from a single sample sequenced in a study of blood T cell repertoires in COVID-19 (dated by TCRdb to between 2020 and 2021). Libraries were prepared through the immunoSEQ multiplex PCR assay. TCRdb carries this immuneACCESS record with in-frame sequences only. Its versions omit some clonotypes, under half of them owing to an unresolved V gene in the studies checked, with the rest unexplained. Counted in this sample were approximately 89,000 clones; 75% to 85% of them appeared once. In total, the top ten clones hold approximately 24% of the sample. The source material was peripheral blood. The receptors here all came from a man between 70 and 80 years old with acute or convalescent COVID-19.

This chain links TRBV10-1 with TRBJ1-5, with 9 positions matching TRBD1. This CDR3 spans 13 amino acids. V lost 6 bases and J lost 5; bases outside the gene matches: 2. From germline, CDR1 is WNHNN and CDR2 SYGVQD (reference sequence). The CDR3 loop reads CASRGTGHQPQHF. CDR3 bases: TGCGCCAGCAGGGGGACAGGGCATCAGCCCCAGCATTTT.

The chain combines TRBV2 with TRBJ2-7; D not certain. The ends were cut back, 11 bases at V and 3 bases at J, with 17 bases in the middle. This CDR3 has 13 residues. CDR1 SNHLY and CDR2 FYNNEI come from the germline V gene. DNA for the CDR3: TGTGCCCTCAAAGACTCGCTGGGCTACGAGCAGTACTTC. This encodes CALKDSLGYEQYF.

This clone was observed a handful of times. The chain links TRBV14 to TRBJ2-5, with TRBD2 matching over 13 bases. V dropped 3 bases and J dropped 2; count of bases not matched to a gene: 6. This CDR3 region has 17 residues. Germline CDR1 is SGHDN and CDR2 is FVKESK. CDR3 coding DNA: TGTGCCAGCAGCCAGGTCCGACTAGCGGGAGGACAAGAGACCCAGTACTTC. As protein: CASSQVRLAGGQETQYF. The complete variable domain, with remaining parts taken from reference TRBV14 and TRBJ2-5, reads EAGVTQFPSHSVIEKGQTVTLRCDPISGHDNLYWYRRVMGKEIKFLLHFVKESKQDESGMPNNRFLAERTGGTYSTLKVQPAELEDSGVYFCASSQVRLAGGQETQYFGPGTRLLVL.

The V gene is TRBV4-3, the J gene TRBJ2-7, with D possibly TRBD1 on 5 matching bases. With 0 bases removed from V and 3 bases from J, the gap between germline ends came to 12 bases. The length of the CDR3 is 15 residues. Germline loops: CDR1 LGHNA, CDR2 YSLEER. The CDR3: CASSQESQGYYEQYF. CDR3 bases: TGCGCCAGCAGCCAAGAGAGTCAGGGCTACTACGAGCAGTACTTC.

The gene calls are TRBV2 and TRBJ2-1, with no clear D. V was cut by 8 bases and J by 8 bases, with 10 bases left in between. Germline V gene data show CDR1 as SNHLY and CDR2 as FYNNEI. This CDR3 has 11 amino acids. This CDR3 reads CASVLSHEQFF. The CDR3 DNA sequence: TGTGCCAGCGTCCTTTCCCATGAGCAGTTCTTC.

The rearrangement joins TRBV9 to TRBJ2-1; weak D call: TRBD1 (6 bases). The V gene's germline CDR1 is SGDLS and CDR2 YYNGEE. V was pared by 4 bases and J by 6 bases, with 17 bases between. This CDR3 contains 15 residues. Here the CDR3 DNA reads TGTGCCAGCAGCCCGCAAGGGGGTCCCTTCAATGAGCAGTTCTTC. The encoded protein is CASSPQGGPFNEQFF.

The V call is TRBV11-2, the J call TRBJ2-3; perhaps TRBD1 as D (6 bases). The CDR3 sequence is 15 residues long. Deletions cut 0 bases from V and 2 bases from J, with 9 bases between. Germline lookup yields CDR1 SGHAT and CDR2 FQNNGV. The CDR3 loop is CASSLEWTDTDTQYF. CDR3 DNA sequence: TGTGCCAGCAGCTTAGAATGGACAGACACAGATACGCAGTATTTT. Drawing the rest from reference TRBV11-2 and TRBJ2-3, the complete variable domain is EAGVAQSPRYKIIEKRQSVAFWCNPISGHATLYWYQQILGQGPKLLIQFQNNGVVDDSQLPKDRFSAERLKGVDSTLKIQPAKLEDSAVYLCASSLEWTDTDTQYFGPGTRLTVL.

V gene TRBV19 combines with J gene TRBJ2-7; TRBD1 matches at 7 bases. Per germline, CDR1 LNHDA and CDR2 SQIVND (reference sequence). CDR3 length equals 16 residues. V lost 5 bases and J lost 1; bases outside the gene matches: 11. The CDR3 spells CASSPSTGAKSYEQYF. The CDR3 DNA sequence: TGTGCCAGTAGTCCCTCCACAGGGGCGAAGTCCTACGAGCAGTACTTC.

This clone was seen a single time. The CDR3 sequence: CASSLLGTDTQYF. As DNA, the CDR3 is TGTGCCAGCAGTTTATTAGGCACAGATACGCAGTATTTT. The chain combines TRBV27 with TRBJ2-3, with D hard to call. Germline CDR1 and CDR2: MNHEY and SMNVEV (reference sequence). V gave up 1 base and J gave up 1 base, with 3 bases separating them. CDR3 length: 13 residues.

The rearrangement joins TRBV7-3 to TRBJ2-3, with 9 bases lining up with TRBD1. CDR1 and CDR2 from the germline V gene are SGHTA and FQGTGA. This CDR3 comprises 15 residues. Germline trimming cut 4 bases from V and 4 bases from J; bases unmatched to any gene: 6. This chain's CDR3 is CASSWTGAGADTQYF. The CDR3 region has the DNA TGTGCCAGCAGCTGGACAGGGGCAGGGGCAGATACGCAGTATTTT.

The chain combines TRBV19 with TRBJ2-5, with D tentatively TRBD2 (5 bases). CDR1 is LNHDA and CDR2 is SQIVND in the germline V gene (reference sequence). CDR3 size: 12 residues. Between the trimmed V and J ends, which lost 2 bases and 7 bases, there was a span of 8 bases. The CDR3 spells CASSILGGTQYF. In DNA form, the CDR3 reads TGTGCCAGTAGTATACTAGGAGGGACCCAGTACTTC. The whole variable domain, remainder taken from reference TRBV19 and TRBJ2-5, is DGGITQSPKYLFRKEGQNVTLSCEQNLNHDAMYWYRQDPGQGLRLIYYSQIVNDFQKGDIAEGYSVSREKKESFPLTVTSAQKNPTAFYLCASSILGGTQYFGPGTRLLVL.

Ten or more counts support this clone. This chain uses TRBV9 with TRBJ1-6; weak D call: TRBD1 (5 bases). V was shortened by 3 bases and J by 15 bases, with 13 bases between the two germline ends. The germline CDR1 and CDR2 sequences are SGDLS and YYNGEE. CDR3 length: 12 amino acids. For the CDR3, the DNA is TGTGCCAGCAGCGAAGAACAGGAAGTCCTCCACTTT. This encodes CASSEEQEVLHF.

The J gene is TRBJ1-6, the V gene TRBV30, with D possibly being TRBD1 (6 bases). Per germline, CDR1 GTSNPN and CDR2 SVGIG (reference sequence). The V gene lost 5 bases and the J gene lost 8 bases, with 16 bases spanning the gap. The CDR3 length is 14 residues. CDR3 sequence reads: CAWWDNRTYSPLHF. The CDR3 DNA is TGTGCCTGGTGGGACAATCGAACGTATTCACCCCTCCACTTT. The variable domain in full, completed from reference TRBV30 and TRBJ1-6, reads SQTIHQWPATLVQPVGSPLSLECTVEGTSNPNLYWYRQAAGRGLQLLFYSVGIGQISSEVPQNLSASRPQDRQFILSSKKLLLSDSGFYLCAWWDNRTYSPLHFGNGTRLTVT.

The J gene is TRBJ1-1, the V gene TRBV7-9; 8 bases map to TRBD1. The trim removed 4 bases at V and 4 bases at J, leaving 8 bases unmatched. The CDR3 length is 15 residues. CDR1 and CDR2 from the germline V gene are SEHNR and FQNEAQ (reference sequence). CDR3 sequence: CASSSDGQGATEAFF. The CDR3 nucleotides read TGTGCCAGCAGCTCCGACGGACAGGGAGCCACTGAAGCTTTCTTT.

The chain uses TRBV7-9 and TRBJ2-2, with D perhaps matching TRBD1 (6 bases). Trimming left V 6 bases short and J 3 bases short, with 14 bases between. This CDR3 is built from 15 residues. Per the germline V gene, CDR1 is SEHNR and CDR2 is FQNEAQ (reference sequence). DNA for the CDR3: TGTGCCAGCAGGGTACAGGGTAGGGACACCGGGGAGCTGTTTTTT. It codes for CASRVQGRDTGELFF.

The genes are TRBV15 and TRBJ1-1, with a weak D call TRBD1 (6 bases). This CDR3 spans 17 amino acids. V was pared by 1 base and J by 4 bases, with 19 bases between. The V gene's germline CDR1 is LNHNV and CDR2 YYDKDF (reference sequence). The CDR3 spells CATSRGSRGSIGTEAFF. The CDR3, as DNA: TGTGCCACCAGCAGAGGGAGCAGGGGAAGTATCGGCACTGAAGCTTTCTTT.

CDR3 DNA sequence: TGTGCCACCAGTGATGGCAGGGGCTACGAGCAGTACTTC. This sequence encodes CATSDGRGYEQYF. The genes are TRBV24-1 and TRBJ2-7; D might be TRBD1 (6 bases). V was trimmed by 3 bases and J by 3 bases, leaving 8 bases between them. The CDR3 runs 13 residues. Germline V gene lookup returns CDR1 KGHDR and CDR2 SFDVKD.